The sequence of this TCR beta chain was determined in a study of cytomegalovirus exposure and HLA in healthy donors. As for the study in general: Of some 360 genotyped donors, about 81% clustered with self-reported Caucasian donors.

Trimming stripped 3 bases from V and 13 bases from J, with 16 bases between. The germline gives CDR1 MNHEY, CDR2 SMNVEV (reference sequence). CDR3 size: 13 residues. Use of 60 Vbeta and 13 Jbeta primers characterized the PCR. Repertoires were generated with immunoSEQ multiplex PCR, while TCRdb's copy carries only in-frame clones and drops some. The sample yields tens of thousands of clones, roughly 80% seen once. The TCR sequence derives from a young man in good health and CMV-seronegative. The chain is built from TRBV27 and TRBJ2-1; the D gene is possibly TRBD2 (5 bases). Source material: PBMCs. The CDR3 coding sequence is TGTGCCAGCAGTTTCTCCAGGCGGGCGGGCCAGTTCTTC. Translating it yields CASSFSRRAGQFF.